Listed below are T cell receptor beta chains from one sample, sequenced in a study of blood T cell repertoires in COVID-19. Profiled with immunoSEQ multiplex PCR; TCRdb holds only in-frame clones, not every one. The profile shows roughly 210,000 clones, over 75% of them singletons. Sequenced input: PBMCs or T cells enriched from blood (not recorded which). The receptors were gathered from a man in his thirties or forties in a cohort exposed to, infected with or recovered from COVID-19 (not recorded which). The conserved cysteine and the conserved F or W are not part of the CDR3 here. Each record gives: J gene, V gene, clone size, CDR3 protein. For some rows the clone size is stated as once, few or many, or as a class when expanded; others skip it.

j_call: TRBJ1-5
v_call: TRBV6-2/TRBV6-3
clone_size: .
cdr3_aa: ASSYFGSYQPQH

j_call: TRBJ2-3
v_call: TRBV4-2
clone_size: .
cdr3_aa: ASSLGLAGASTDTQY

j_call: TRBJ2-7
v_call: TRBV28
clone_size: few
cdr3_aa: ASNKPGQGAEQY

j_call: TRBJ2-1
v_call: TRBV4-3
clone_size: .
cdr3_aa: ASSQDRGGGRVRGNEQF

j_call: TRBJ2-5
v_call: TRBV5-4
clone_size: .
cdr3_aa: ASRRDYQETQY

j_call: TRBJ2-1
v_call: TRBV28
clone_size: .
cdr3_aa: ASSSPTSGGYNEQF

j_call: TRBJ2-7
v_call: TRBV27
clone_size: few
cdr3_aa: ASSPKGGVYEQY

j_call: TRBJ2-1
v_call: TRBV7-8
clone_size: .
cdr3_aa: ASSPVDSFNEQF

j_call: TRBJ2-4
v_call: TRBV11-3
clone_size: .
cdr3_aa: ASSLWTEESGDWAKNIQY

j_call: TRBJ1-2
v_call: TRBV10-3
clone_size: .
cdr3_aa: AISGAGNYGYT

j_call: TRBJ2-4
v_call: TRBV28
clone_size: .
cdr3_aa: ASRDSGIRRGAKNIQY

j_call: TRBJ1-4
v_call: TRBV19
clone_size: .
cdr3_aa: ASSTLRDRGFVTNEKLF

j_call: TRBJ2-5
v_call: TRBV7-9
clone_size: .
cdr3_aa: ASSRGASVTETQY

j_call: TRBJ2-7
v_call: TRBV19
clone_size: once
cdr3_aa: ASSIRTLYEQY